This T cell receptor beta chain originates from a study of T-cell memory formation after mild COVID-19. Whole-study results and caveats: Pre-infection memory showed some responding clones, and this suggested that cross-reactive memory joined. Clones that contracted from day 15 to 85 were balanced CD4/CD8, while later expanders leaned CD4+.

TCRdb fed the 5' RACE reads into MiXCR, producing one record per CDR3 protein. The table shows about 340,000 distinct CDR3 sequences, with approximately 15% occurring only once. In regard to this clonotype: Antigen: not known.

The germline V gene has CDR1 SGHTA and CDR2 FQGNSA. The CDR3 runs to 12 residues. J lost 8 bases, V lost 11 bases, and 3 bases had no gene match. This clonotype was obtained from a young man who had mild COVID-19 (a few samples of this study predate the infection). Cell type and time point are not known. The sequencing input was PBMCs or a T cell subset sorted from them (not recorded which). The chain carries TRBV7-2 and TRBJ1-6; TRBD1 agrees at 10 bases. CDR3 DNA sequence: TGTGCCGGTGGGACAGGGGATTCACCCCTCCACTTT. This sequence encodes CAGGTGDSPLHF.